This entry lists 10 T cell receptor beta chains sequenced from one sample in a study of T cells in Graves' hyperthyroidism and ophthalmopathy (dated by TCRdb to about 2019). The library was produced with multiplex PCR. The reads were generated on an Illumina HiSeq 2000. The TCR beta CDR3 regions were amplified from RNA transcripts. A first-round RT-PCR of the TCR CDR3 used the HTBI primer set with the Qiagen OneStep RT-PCR kit. Through fastp at Q25 and MiXCR, TCRdb rebuilt clones from the public reads, retaining in-frame beta chains. Every distinct CDR3 protein forms one entry, paired with its most common genes and DNA. This sample gives about 350,000 distinct CDR3 sequences in total; approximately 15% of them show up just once. 20% to 25% of the sample rests with the top ten. Sequenced sample: blood. The receptor set was obtained from a woman aged 25 to 45 with Graves' hyperthyroidism.

V and J are TRBV7-6 and TRBJ1-5; maybe TRBD1 (6 bases). Trimming took off 5 bases at V and 3 bases at J, with 11 bases between the two ends. The CDR3 extends over 14 amino acids. Per the germline V gene, CDR1 is SGHVS and CDR2 is FNYEAQ. CDR3 coding DNA: TGTGCCAGCAGCACAGGGAAATCCAATCAGCCCCAGCATTTT. Its translation: CASSTGKSNQPQHF.

The genes are TRBV25-1 and TRBJ2-5; no definite D call. CDR3 size: 13 residues. Germline CDR1 reads MGHDK; CDR2 reads SYGVNS. V gave up 2 bases and J gave up 5 bases, with 9 bases separating them. Written as DNA, the CDR3 is TGTGCCAGCAGTGAAGGACGAGAGGAGACCCAGTACTTC. Its translation: CASSEGREETQYF.

A few counts support this clonotype. A read error may account for a junction end that differs from germline. The V gene is TRBV6-1, the J gene TRBJ1-1; 8 nucleotides align to TRBD1. There are 14 residues in the CDR3. The germline gives CDR1 MNHNS, CDR2 SASEGT. The CDR3 nucleotides are TGTGCCAGCAGTGATGACAGGGGAAACACTGAAGCTCTCTTT. Translating gives CASSDDRGNTEALF.

This clonotype has more than one count but fewer than ten. V usage is TRBV28 and J usage is TRBJ2-7; 11 bases agree with TRBD1. From germline, CDR1 is MDHEN and CDR2 SYDVKM. V was clipped by 3 bases and J by 6 bases; unmatched bases: 13. CDR3 length: 17 amino acids. DNA for the CDR3: TGTGCCAGCAGTTTCCCGGGACAGGGGGACTCCTCGGGCGAGCAGTACTTC. This codes for CASSFPGQGDSSGEQYF.

V and J are TRBV9 and TRBJ1-1; D unclear. The CDR3 length is 15 residues. V was clipped by 0 bases and J by 5 bases, with 14 bases between them. CDR1 is SGDLS, CDR2 YYNGEE, per germline. The CDR3 loop is CASSVDGSVGTEAFF. In DNA, the CDR3 is TGTGCCAGCAGCGTAGATGGGTCGGTGGGGACTGAAGCTTTCTTT.

This clonotype was seen a few times. The V and J genes are TRBV10-3 and TRBJ2-5, with 7 bases that match TRBD1. The germline V gene has CDR1 ENHRY and CDR2 SYGVKD. This CDR3 region has 16 residues. V lost 11 bases to trimming and J lost 6 bases; unmatched junction nucleotides: 21. The CDR3 reads CALRTGGGRRGKTQYF. Written as DNA, the CDR3 is TGTGCCCTCCGGACAGGCGGAGGTCGAAGGGGGAAGACCCAGTACTTC.

A note on this clonotype: One junction end disagrees with the germline gene, perhaps due to a read error. This rearrangement joins TRBV11-2 to TRBJ2-1; 12 bases agree with TRBD2. Germline V gene lookup returns CDR1 SGHAT and CDR2 FQNNGV. CDR3 length equals 16 residues. CDR3 DNA: TGTGCCAGCAGCATACTAGCGGGAGGCTCCAACAATGAGCAGTTCTTC. This encodes CASSILAGGSNNEQFF.

This chain connects TRBV7-9 to TRBJ2-2, with a weak D call TRBD2 (5 bases). Germline V CDR1 and CDR2: SEHNR, FQNEAQ (reference sequence). The CDR3 length is 12 residues. V dropped 8 bases and J dropped 5 bases, with 9 bases sitting between them. The CDR3 protein is CASREKTGELFF. The CDR3 nucleotides are TGTGCCAGCCGGGAAAAAACCGGGGAGCTGTTTTTT.

This chain uses TRBV9 with TRBJ2-3; 8 bases map to TRBD2. This CDR3 region has 14 residues. V lost 0 bases to trimming and J lost 4 bases; unmatched junction nucleotides: 1. Germline V gives CDR1 SGDLS, CDR2 YYNGEE. DNA of the CDR3: TGTGCCAGCAGCGTAGGCGGGAGGCCAGATACGCAGTATTTT. This encodes CASSVGGRPDTQYF. Looking up the rest from reference TRBV9 and TRBJ2-3 gives the full variable domain: DSGVTQTPKHLITATGQRVTLRCSPRSGDLSVYWYQQSLDQGLQFLIQYYNGEERAKGNILERFSAQQFPDLHSELNLSSLELGDSALYFCASSVGGRPDTQYFGPGTRLTVL.

The rearrangement links TRBV7-9 to TRBJ2-7; 7 positions match TRBD1. V trimming: 2 bases; J trimming: 2 bases; junction bases outside the gene matches: 3. This CDR3 has 14 residues. Germline CDR1 and CDR2: SEHNR and FQNEAQ (reference sequence). The CDR3 DNA follows: TGTGCCAGCAGCTTATTGGGGACAGCCTACGAGCAGTACTTC. Translated: CASSLLGTAYEQYF.